This T cell receptor (beta chain) was observed in a study of shared clonotypes between healthy human individuals (dated by TCRdb to 2018 to 2021). For the study in its entirety: A few men and a couple of women, aged 18 to 49 years, made up the cohort. Per donor, three plates each were used for CD4 naive and CD4 memory, two for CD8 naive, and one for CD8 memory. Blood TCR repertoires of five healthy adults were deeply sequenced to estimate repertoire size and the extent of clonotype sharing between individuals. Different laboratories and diverse techniques were used to prepare libraries and sequence TCR repertoires, to increase sequencing depth and limit assay-specific biases. Between about 0.85 and 9.5 billion PBMCs per donor were obtained by leukapheresis.

Using the deep immunoSEQ assay, multiplex PCR amplified TCR CDR3 regions from genomic DNA. Genomic DNA extracted from each cell subset was distributed evenly over all wells of several immunoSEQ 96-well plates, and each plate served as one replicate. For sorted subsets, roughly 0.2 ug genomic DNA, equal to tens of thousands of T cell genomes, was loaded into each replicate PCR. The purified libraries were quantified using a Qubit 3.0 fluorometer, sized with a Bioanalyzer 2100, and then quantified again using the KAPA Library Quantification kit. Every immunoSEQ 96-well plate was sequenced on a separate single-read 150-cycle Illumina NextSeq 550 flow cell. In the original analysis: Because the immunoSEQ output included only junctional sequences and no quality scores, the filtering could not be the same as the filtering used for full-length reads. Sequences were annotated with PyIR, a Python wrapper for IgBLAST v1.9, and V/J genes and CDR3 were assigned using IMGT germline references. Any read was removed if the V/J assignment was weak (E-value above 1e-6), the CDR3 was missing, or the read contained stop codons, out-of-frame junctions, or ambiguous translated residues. V3J clonotypes were defined as sequences sharing an identical inferred V gene, J gene, and CDR3 amino acid sequence. To compute the percentage overlap between repertoires, the number of shared unique clonotypes was divided by the size of the smaller repertoire. Repertoire richness was assessed with RTK rarefaction, the Chao1 estimator, and Recon v2.1 estimates of unobserved clonotypes. OLGA was used to compute generation probabilities for all TCRbeta clonotypes that the gDNA method yielded from several donors. Held by TCRdb, this immuneACCESS table contains in-frame sequences only and omits some clones. Under half of the omission traces to an unresolved V gene where checked; the cause of the rest is unknown. V, J and clone size derive from that table, while D and trimming were established from the DNA sequence. Here the sample has some 2,000,000 clones; approximately 95% occur a single time. 0.85% to 1.2% of the sample is held by the ten biggest clonotypes.

This clone was detected only once. Which antigen it targets is not known. Base quality data are lacking; no much larger clone is found one base away. General study outcomes and caveats: Rarefaction of sorted-subset datasets indicated incomplete sequencing despite the large sequencing depth. Across a handful of donors, approximately 5% of naive CD4, roughly 3.8% of naive CD8, under 2.5% of memory CD4, and approximately 0.42% of memory CD8 clonotypes were shared. Compared with non-shared clonotypes, the clonotypes found in all four sorted-subset donors had higher generation probabilities. Sampling was restricted to blood, and TCR repertoires in tissues likely differ from the TCR repertoires found in blood. Pairwise subsampling led to the expectation that sequencing depth would affect the degree of clonotype sharing among donors. Naive subsets generally had larger estimated clonotype richness than memory subsets. The genetic and exposure-history diversity represented was limited by the small number of donors.

CD8 naive samples were CD45RO-negative cells positively selected for CCR7, giving a CD45RA+CCR7+ population that excluded TemRA cells. The donors were healthy, HIV-negative adults with no recently reported acute infections or vaccinations. Every donor was a Caucasian adult residing in Nashville, Tennessee, USA. Blood was obtained by leukapheresis, after which PBMCs were separated by Ficoll-Histopaque density gradient centrifugation and cryopreserved in liquid nitrogen vapor phase. Analytical flow cytometry was used to check the purity and quantity of every magnetically sorted T cell population. Each sorted fraction had its genomic DNA isolated and then quantified by UV absorbance on a Nanodrop 2000c. The sequencing sample was made of naive CD8+ T cells sorted from blood. Read against the paper, the sample's cell subset or site label means: CD45RA+CCR7+. The receptor's source is a man aged 18 to 35 in good health.

The CDR3 amino acid sequence is: CASSRPGNEGSEAFF. The DNA is as follows: TGTGCCAGCAGCAGACCGGGAAACGAAGGTTCCGAAGCTTTCTTT. The chain is assembled from TRBV21-1 and TRBJ1-1. TRBV21-1 is a documented pseudogene. The CDR3 holds 15 amino acids from the cysteine to the phenylalanine. The CDR3 DNA has 45 bases and is translated from base 1.